The 20 T cell receptor beta chains below come from one sample, sequenced in a study of shared clonotypes between healthy human individuals (dated by TCRdb to the early 2020s). To prepare the library, the immunoSEQ multiplex PCR assay was applied. The table comes from immuneACCESS by way of TCRdb, which keeps in-frame sequences with V and J called. Part of the clones is missing from these tables; in studies checked, under half for an unresolved V gene and the rest for unknown reasons. This sample gives around 1.6 million clones in total; 98% of them show up just once. Approximately 0.45% of the sample is taken by the ten largest. Source material: naive CD4+ T cells sorted from blood. What the cell subset or site label conveys for this sample: CD45RA+ positively selected. The receptors derive from a man aged 25-45 years in good health.

The rearrangement uses TRBV7-2 and TRBJ1-2; a weak D match, TRBD1 (5 bases). CDR1 and CDR2 (germline): SGHTA, FQGNSA. The V end lost 1 base, the J end lost 1 base, and 13 bases lay between the germline ends. CDR3 length: 16 residues. CDR3 region: CASSLGHRNINYGYTF. As DNA, the CDR3 is TGTGCCAGCAGCTTAGGCCACAGGAATATTAACTATGGCTACACCTTC. Filled out from reference TRBV7-2 and TRBJ1-2, the complete variable domain reads GAGVSQSPSNKVTEKGKDVELRCDPISGHTALYWYRQSLGQGLEFLIYFQGNSAPDKSGLPSDRFSAERTGGSVSTLTIQRTQQEDSAVYLCASSLGHRNINYGYTFGSGTRLTVV.

In nucleotides, the CDR3 is TGTGCCACCAGCAGGTCCCTGATACAAGAGACCCAGTACTTC. Its protein is CATSRSLIQETQYF. V is TRBV15 and J is TRBJ2-5; D unresolved. V lost 3 bases, J lost 2 bases, and 10 bases lay in between. Germline V gene sequence: CDR1 LNHNV, CDR2 YYDKDF (reference sequence). The CDR3 extends over 14 amino acids.

The rearrangement links TRBV5-1 to TRBJ1-3; D gene unclear. In germline, CDR1 is SGHRS, CDR2 YFSETQ. Trimming stripped 3 bases from V and 2 bases from J, with 0 bases between. The CDR3 extends over 11 amino acids. The CDR3, as DNA: TGCGCCAGCAGCTCTGGAAACACCATATATTTT. It yields the protein CASSSGNTIYF.

Comment on this clone: In the same sample, other DNA sequences code for this CDR3. The chain links TRBV5-1 to TRBJ2-5; maybe TRBD1 (6 bases). V was clipped by 0 bases and J by 5 bases, with 11 bases between them. CDR1 SGHRS and CDR2 YFSETQ come from the germline V gene. The CDR3 has 14 residues. The CDR3 DNA is TGCGCCAGCAGCTTGGAGGGGGTAGGGGAGACCCAGTACTTC. Protein product: CASSLEGVGETQYF. Variable domain in full (rest from reference TRBV5-1 and TRBJ2-5): KAGVTQTPRYLIKTRGQQVTLSCSPISGHRSVSWYQQTPGQGLQFLFEYFSETQRNKGNFPGRFSGRQFSNSRSEMNVSTLELGDSALYLCASSLEGVGETQYFGPGTRLLVL.

The gene calls are TRBV20-1 and TRBJ2-7; weak D call: TRBD1 (5 bases). The CDR3 sequence is 10 residues long. The germline gives CDR1 DFQATT, CDR2 SNEGSKA (reference sequence). V was shortened by 6 bases and J by 5 bases, with 8 bases between the two germline ends. As DNA, the CDR3 is TGCAGTGCAGCAGGGAACGAGCAGTACTTC. This encodes CSAAGNEQYF.

This sequence joins TRBV15 and TRBJ2-1, with 7 bases matching TRBD2. Germline lookup yields CDR1 LNHNV and CDR2 YYDKDF (reference sequence). This CDR3 is 15 amino acids long. Germline trimming cut 8 bases from V and 5 bases from J; bases unmatched to any gene: 12. The CDR3: CATAPGRDQHNEQFF. Here the CDR3 DNA reads TGTGCCACCGCTCCGGGGAGGGACCAACACAATGAGCAGTTCTTC.

J is TRBJ2-1 and V is TRBV29-1, with D possibly being TRBD2 (6 bases). This CDR3 contains 12 residues. Trimming pared 4 bases from V and 7 bases from J, leaving 11 bases between. Germline loops: CDR1 SQVTM, CDR2 ANQGSEA. The CDR3 DNA follows: TGCAGCGTTGGGAGGGTGGGGAATGAGCAGTTCTTC. This gives the protein CSVGRVGNEQFF.

This chain joins TRBV7-2 and TRBJ2-3; D not resolved. Looked up from germline, CDR1 is SGHTA and CDR2 is FQGNSA. The CDR3 has 17 amino acids. V was pared by 1 base and J by 3 bases, with 17 bases between. The CDR3, as DNA: TGTGCCAGCAGCTTAGGAAGCAGGATTTGGTTAACAGATACGCAGTATTTT. Residues: CASSLGSRIWLTDTQYF.

The V and J genes are TRBV6-4 and TRBJ2-6; D remains unclear. The CDR3 is 13 amino acids. The germline V gene has CDR1 MRHNA and CDR2 SNTAGT. With 2 bases removed from V and 4 bases from J, the gap between germline ends came to 3 bases. The CDR3 loop is CASSDAGANVLTF. The CDR3 nucleotides read TGTGCCAGCAGTGACGCCGGGGCCAACGTCCTGACTTTC.

This clone showed up just once. This chain joins TRBV18 and TRBJ2-2, with 7 nucleotides matching TRBD2. CDR3 size: 16 residues. After removal of 3 bases from V and 5 bases from J, the junction contained 9 bases not matched to a gene. Germline loops: CDR1 KGHSH, CDR2 LQKENI. CDR3 residues: CASSPGLLAITGELFF. CDR3 bases: TGTGCCAGCTCACCGGGCTTACTAGCGATAACCGGGGAGCTGTTTTTT.

V usage is TRBV23-1 and J usage is TRBJ2-2, with D perhaps matching TRBD1 (7 bases). TRBV23-1 is annotated as an ORF whose role is uncertain. Deletions cut 3 bases from V and 6 bases from J, with 17 bases between. This CDR3 is 16 amino acids long. The CDR3 reads CASSQLGGGRAGELFF. The DNA of the CDR3 is TGCGCCAGCAGTCAGTTAGGAGGGGGCAGGGCCGGGGAGCTGTTTTTT.

The rearrangement links TRBV25-1 to TRBJ2-7, with 11 bases aligning to TRBD2. This CDR3 comprises 15 residues. Germline values: CDR1 MGHDK, CDR2 SYGVNS. Trimming cost V 6 bases and J 3 bases; bases outside gene matches: 7. Here the CDR3 DNA reads TGTGCCAGCAGGAGACTAGCGGGATACCACTACGAGCAGTACTTC. It is translated as CASRRLAGYHYEQYF.

The chain is built from TRBV5-4 and TRBJ1-1; D call uncertain. The V end lost 1 base, the J end lost 3 bases, and 7 bases lay between the germline ends. The CDR3 runs to 13 residues. The V gene's germline CDR1 is SGHNT and CDR2 YYREEE (reference sequence). The DNA for the CDR3 is TGTGCCAGCAGCTTGTCGGGGTACACTGAAGCTTTCTTT. It codes for CASSLSGYTEAFF.

The rearrangement uses TRBV30 and TRBJ2-7; D may be TRBD1 or TRBD2 (6 bases each). The CDR3 totals 14 residues. V lost 0 bases, J lost 8 bases, and 17 bases lay in between. Germline V gives CDR1 GTSNPN, CDR2 SVGIG (reference sequence). CDR3 loop: CAWSVPGAPGKQYF. CDR3 DNA: TGTGCCTGGAGTGTTCCGGGGGCCCCCGGGAAGCAGTACTTC.

This chain joins TRBV5-1 and TRBJ2-2; TRBD2 matches 12 bases. CDR1 SGHRS and CDR2 YFSETQ come from the germline V gene. The CDR3 totals 18 residues. J lost 3 bases, V lost 3 bases, and 9 bases had no gene match. The DNA of the CDR3 is TGCGCCAGCAGCTGGAAGCGACTAGCGGGAGACCACACCGGGGAGCTGTTTTTT. Translated, it gives CASSWKRLAGDHTGELFF.

In its sample, this clone was seen once. The CDR3 is CASSVPGQGNNEQFF. The CDR3 DNA follows: TGTGCCAGCAGCGTTCCGGGACAGGGTAACAATGAGCAGTTCTTC. V is TRBV11-3 and J is TRBJ2-1; 9 nucleotides agree with TRBD1. In germline, CDR1 is SGHNT, CDR2 YENEEA. The CDR3 is 15 residues long. V was clipped by 5 bases and J by 5 bases; unmatched bases: 7.

The chain combines TRBV29-1 with TRBJ1-1; a possible D gene is TRBD1 (6 bases). Germline V gene data show CDR1 as SQVTM and CDR2 as ANQGSEA. The length of the CDR3 is 12 residues. Trimming took off 5 bases at V and 6 bases at J, with 13 bases between the two ends. This CDR3 is CSVIPRGPEAFF. The DNA of the CDR3 is TGCAGCGTTATCCCCAGGGGCCCTGAAGCTTTCTTT.

The table lists this clone with a count of one. This chain connects TRBV10-2 to TRBJ2-1, with D possibly matching TRBD2 (6 bases). Per the germline V gene, CDR1 is WSHSY and CDR2 is SAAADI. The CDR3 covers 11 residues. V lost 6 bases, J lost 8 bases, and 8 bases lay in between. The CDR3 region is CASRASDEQFF. DNA for the CDR3: TGCGCCAGCAGGGCTAGCGATGAGCAGTTCTTC.

The rearrangement links TRBV15 to TRBJ1-3; D gene uncertain. The V gene's germline CDR1 is LNHNV and CDR2 YYDKDF (reference sequence). Trimming removed 3 bases at V and 0 bases at J, with 9 bases between. CDR3 size: 15 residues. Here the CDR3 DNA reads TGTGCCACCAGCAGTGGATATTCCTCTGGAAACACCATATATTTT. The encoded protein is CATSSGYSSGNTIYF. Filled out from reference TRBV15 and TRBJ1-3, the complete variable domain reads DAMVIQNPRYQVTQFGKPVTLSCSQTLNHNVMYWYQQKSSQAPKLLFHYYDKDFNNEADTPDNFQSRRPNTSFCFLDIRSPGLGDTAMYLCATSSGYSSGNTIYFGEGSWLTVV.

DNA of the CDR3: TGTGCCAGCAGTGAAGGCGGAGCGGGAGGAGAGCAGTTCTTC. It codes for CASSEGGAGGEQFF. The chain combines TRBV6-1 with TRBJ2-1, with 9 bases aligning to TRBD2. V lost 1 base, J lost 10 bases, and 5 bases stayed unmatched. There are 14 residues in the CDR3. Germline-derived CDR1 and CDR2 are MNHNS and SASEGT.